The clone carrying this TCR beta chain was detected a few times. The sample originates from a study of cytomegalovirus exposure and HLA in healthy donors. Use of 60 Vbeta and 13 Jbeta primers characterized the PCR. This table comes from immunoSEQ multiplex PCR, and its TCRdb copy is limited to in-frame clones, with some not included. The data show about 97,000 clones, less than 80% seen once. The CDR3 runs 14 residues. J gave up 8 bases and V 8 bases, and 9 bases lay outside the gene matches. CDR1 and CDR2 (germline): MDHEN, SYDVKM. The sequenced sample was PBMCs. The TCR was taken from a man aged 35 to 55 in good health and CMV-seronegative. The chain employs TRBV28 and TRBJ2-3; 11 nucleotides agree with TRBD2. CDR3 protein: CASPPSGGTGTQYF. DNA for the CDR3: TGTGCCAGCCCCCCTAGCGGGGGGACCGGTACGCAGTATTTT.